Sequencing of this TCR beta chain was carried out in a study of CD8+ T cells in alopecia areata. Study-level background: A regimen of oral tofacitinib, 5 to 10 mg twice daily, was given to treated patients. Findings and limits, study-wide: Tofacitinib significantly lowered scalp clonality and expanded CD8+ clones among the top 100. While patients received tofacitinib, many expanded lesional clones remained present in scalp and blood.

From germline, CDR1 is SGHRS and CDR2 YFSETQ. There are 16 residues in the CDR3. With 0 bases clipped from V and 4 bases from J, the junction kept 7 bases outside the gene matches. Turning to this clone: Its target is not known.

Investigators isolated RNA and reverse transcribed it into cDNA to act as the sequencing template. Produced via immunoSEQ multiplex PCR; TCRdb's table is partial and in-frame only. The sample holds 200,000 to 250,000 clones, approximately 70% seen once. Described treatment: oral pan-JAK inhibitor, 5-10 mg twice daily. Alopecia areata patients provided lesional scalp punch biopsies and peripheral blood. The sequencing used CD4+ T cells sorted from blood, collected at week 44, from a patient treated with tofacitinib. This sequence was found in a human donor with alopecia areata. The J gene is TRBJ2-5, the V gene TRBV5-1; 9 positions match TRBD1. The CDR3 is CASSLGDRDRGETQYF. The CDR3 nucleotides read TGCGCCAGCAGCTTGGGGGACAGGGATAGAGGAGAGACCCAGTACTTC. Filled out from reference TRBV5-1 and TRBJ2-5, the complete variable domain reads KAGVTQTPRYLIKTRGQQVTLSCSPISGHRSVSWYQQTPGQGLQFLFEYFSETQRNKGNFPGRFSGRQFSNSRSEMNVSTLELGDSALYLCASSLGDRDRGETQYFGPGTRLLVL.